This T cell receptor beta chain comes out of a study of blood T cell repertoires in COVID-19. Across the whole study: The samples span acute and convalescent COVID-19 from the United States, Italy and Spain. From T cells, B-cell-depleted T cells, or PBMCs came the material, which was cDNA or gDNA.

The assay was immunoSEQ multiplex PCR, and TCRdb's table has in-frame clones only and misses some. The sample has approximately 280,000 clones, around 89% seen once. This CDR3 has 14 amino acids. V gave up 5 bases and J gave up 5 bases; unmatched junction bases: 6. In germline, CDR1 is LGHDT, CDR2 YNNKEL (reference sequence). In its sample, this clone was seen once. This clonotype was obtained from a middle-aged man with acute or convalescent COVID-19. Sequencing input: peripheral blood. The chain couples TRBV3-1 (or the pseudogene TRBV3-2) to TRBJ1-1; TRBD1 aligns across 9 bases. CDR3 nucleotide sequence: TGTGCCAGCAGCTTACAGGGGGCTCGGACTGAAGCTTTCTTT. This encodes CASSLQGARTEAFF.